These 17 T cell receptor beta chains share one sample of origin, sequenced in a study of blood T cell repertoires in COVID-19. The table came from immunoSEQ multiplex PCR; TCRdb's copy has only in-frame clones and leaves some out. This table has under 150,000 clones, about 81% appearing once. The specimen was peripheral blood. The receptors come from a woman older than 75 with acute or convalescent COVID-19.

The rearrangement uses TRBV29-1 and TRBJ1-1; D is perhaps TRBD1 (6 bases). This CDR3 has 12 residues. V was cut by 6 bases and J by 0 bases, with 8 bases left in between. Germline CDR1 reads SQVTM; CDR2 reads ANQGSEA. The CDR3 coding sequence is TGCAGCGTAAACAGGGTGAACACTGAAGCTTTCTTT. Protein: CSVNRVNTEAFF.

The rearrangement joins TRBV18 to TRBJ2-7; D uncertain. V lost 2 bases, J lost 4 bases, and 12 bases lay in between. The CDR3 contains 14 residues. In germline, CDR1 is KGHSH, CDR2 LQKENI. CDR3 nucleotides: TGTGCCAGCTCACCAGGCTGGTCTGGTTACGAGCAGTACTTC. Its translation is CASSPGWSGYEQYF. Using reference TRBV18 and TRBJ2-7 for the parts outside the CDR3, the full variable domain is NAGVMQNPRHLVRRRGQEARLRCSPMKGHSHVYWYRQLPEEGLKFMVYLQKENIIDESGMPKERFSAEFPKEGPSILRIQQVVRGDSAAYFCASSPGWSGYEQYFGPGTRLTVT.

The gene calls are TRBV6-6 and TRBJ2-2; D might be TRBD1 (5 bases). From germline, CDR1 is MNHNY and CDR2 SVGAGI (reference sequence). The CDR3 contains 15 residues. With 6 bases removed from V and 3 bases from J, the gap between germline ends came to 14 bases. CDR3 in amino acids: CASRRQQADTGELFF. CDR3 coding DNA: TGTGCCAGCAGACGACAGCAGGCAGACACCGGGGAGCTGTTTTTT.

The rearrangement joins TRBV15 to TRBJ1-6; TRBD1 aligns across 12 bases. CDR3 length equals 15 residues. V was clipped by 1 base and J by 10 bases; unmatched bases: 2. Germline values: CDR1 LNHNV, CDR2 YYDKDF (reference sequence). DNA for the CDR3: TGTGCCACCAGCAGAGCCGGGACAGGGGGCTCACCCCTCCACTTT. This gives the protein CATSRAGTGGSPLHF.

V and J are TRBV12-3 or TRBV12-4 and TRBJ2-1; tentative D call: TRBD2 (5 bases). V was pared by 2 bases and J by 9 bases, with 5 bases between. The CDR3 runs 11 residues. CDR3 nucleotide sequence: TGTGCCAGCAGTTTACGGGGTGAGCAGTTCTTC. As protein: CASSLRGEQFF.

This clone was seen only once. The chain has TRBV9 and TRBJ2-3; a weak D match, TRBD2 (6 bases). Germline CDR1 and CDR2: SGDLS and YYNGEE. Trimming took 4 bases from V and 0 from J, leaving 18 bases between them. The CDR3 runs 17 residues. In DNA form, the CDR3 reads TGTGCCAGCAGCCCTCACGACGGGGGTTATAGCACAGATACGCAGTATTTT. Protein: CASSPHDGGYSTDTQYF. The full variable domain, its missing parts supplied by reference TRBV9 and TRBJ2-3, is DSGVTQTPKHLITATGQRVTLRCSPRSGDLSVYWYQQSLDQGLQFLIQYYNGEERAKGNILERFSAQQFPDLHSELNLSSLELGDSALYFCASSPHDGGYSTDTQYFGPGTRLTVL.

The V and J genes are TRBV7-2 and TRBJ2-6; possibly TRBD1 for D (6 bases). Germline V gene data show CDR1 as SGHTA and CDR2 as FQGNSA. The CDR3 length is 17 residues. Trimming removed 5 bases at V and 0 bases at J, with 14 bases between. CDR3 DNA: TGTGCCAGCAGCCCCAGGGGCGGAAGCTCTGGGGCCAACGTCCTGACTTTC. As protein: CASSPRGGSSGANVLTF.

This clone was seen more than once but under ten times. This chain links TRBV18 with TRBJ1-1; D perhaps matches TRBD1 (5 bases). The CDR3 runs 14 residues. Trimming took 0 bases from V and 3 from J, leaving 8 bases between them. Germline assignment: CDR1 KGHSH and CDR2 LQKENI. The CDR3 bases are TGTGCCAGCTCACCACCGGGGGGGTACACTGAAGCTTTCTTT. Translating it yields CASSPPGGYTEAFF.

This clone has only one observation. The V call is TRBV27, the J call TRBJ2-7; D remains ambiguous. Germline V CDR1 and CDR2: MNHEY, SMNVEV (reference sequence). Trimming shortened V by 3 bases and J by 1 base, and 7 bases separated the two germline ends. The CDR3 is made up of 13 amino acids. The DNA for the CDR3 is TGTGCCAGCAGTTTGGCTAGGTCCTACGAGCAGTACTTC. Translation: CASSLARSYEQYF.

This clone was recorded a few times. The chain combines TRBV5-5 with TRBJ1-1; no definite D call. Looked up from germline, CDR1 is SGHKS and CDR2 is YYEKEE (reference sequence). The CDR3 loop spans 16 amino acids. Trimming stripped 3 bases from V and 3 bases from J, with 18 bases between. The CDR3 region is CASSSRHSPGDTEAFF. The DNA for the CDR3 is TGTGCCAGCAGCTCAAGACACTCCCCCGGGGACACTGAAGCTTTCTTT.

The rearrangement joins TRBV6-2 or TRBV6-3 to TRBJ1-1; D ambiguous. V was cut by 6 bases and J by 3 bases, with 14 bases left in between. Germline CDR1 and CDR2: MNHEY and SVGEGT. The CDR3 sequence is 14 residues long. CDR3 in DNA: TGTGCCAGCAGACCTGGCAACCAATACACTGAAGCTTTCTTT. Its protein is CASRPGNQYTEAFF.

The chain recombines TRBV12-3 or TRBV12-4 with TRBJ2-7, with 10 positions matching TRBD1. This CDR3 comprises 13 residues. Trimming at V came to 5 bases and at J to 4 bases, leaving 2 bases not matched to a gene. The CDR3 DNA reads TGTGCCAGCAGTCCGGGACAGGGGTACGAGCAGTACTTC. Its translation: CASSPGQGYEQYF.

The V and J genes are TRBV5-5 and TRBJ1-3, with D unresolved. This CDR3 is 15 amino acids long. Per the germline V gene, CDR1 is SGHKS and CDR2 is YYEKEE (reference sequence). V was pared by 2 bases and J by 3 bases, with 12 bases between. The CDR3 reads CASSLEGFGGNTIYF. The CDR3 DNA follows: TGTGCCAGCAGCTTAGAGGGCTTTGGTGGAAACACCATATATTTT.

The chain has TRBV1 and TRBJ2-3; the table names TRBD2, a call not compared with the DNA. TRBV1 is deemed a pseudogene. The CDR3 loop spans 21 amino acids. This chain's CDR3 is CTSSHSPSGQSYVGGTDTQYF. CDR3 nucleotides: TGCACCAGCAGCCACTCCCCTAGCGGGCAGAGCTATGTGGGTGGCACAGATACGCAGTATTTT.

The V gene is TRBV4-3, the J gene TRBJ1-6; maybe TRBD1 (6 bases). This CDR3 contains 15 residues. Germline assignment: CDR1 LGHNA and CDR2 YSLEER. V lost 0 bases, J lost 6 bases, and 9 bases lay in between. CDR3 bases: TGCGCCAGCAGCCAAGAGCAGGGGCTTAATTCACCCCTCCACTTT. Translation gives CASSQEQGLNSPLHF.

The V and J genes are TRBV7-8 and TRBJ2-7; the D is unclear. Germline V gives CDR1 SGHVS, CDR2 FQNEAQ. The CDR3 spans 13 residues. The V gene lost 5 bases and the J gene lost 2 bases, with 10 bases spanning the gap. This CDR3 reads CASSASSPYEQYF. CDR3 coding DNA: TGTGCCAGCAGCGCTAGTTCTCCCTACGAGCAGTACTTC.

The genes are TRBV15 and TRBJ1-5, with D possibly TRBD1 on 6 matching bases. With 3 bases removed from V and 6 bases from J, the gap between germline ends came to 18 bases. In germline, CDR1 is LNHNV, CDR2 YYDKDF (reference sequence). The CDR3 is 16 residues long. CDR3 in amino acids: CATSSLRGGDGQPQHF. Written as DNA, the CDR3 is TGTGCCACCAGCAGCCTCAGGGGAGGGGATGGTCAGCCCCAGCATTTT.